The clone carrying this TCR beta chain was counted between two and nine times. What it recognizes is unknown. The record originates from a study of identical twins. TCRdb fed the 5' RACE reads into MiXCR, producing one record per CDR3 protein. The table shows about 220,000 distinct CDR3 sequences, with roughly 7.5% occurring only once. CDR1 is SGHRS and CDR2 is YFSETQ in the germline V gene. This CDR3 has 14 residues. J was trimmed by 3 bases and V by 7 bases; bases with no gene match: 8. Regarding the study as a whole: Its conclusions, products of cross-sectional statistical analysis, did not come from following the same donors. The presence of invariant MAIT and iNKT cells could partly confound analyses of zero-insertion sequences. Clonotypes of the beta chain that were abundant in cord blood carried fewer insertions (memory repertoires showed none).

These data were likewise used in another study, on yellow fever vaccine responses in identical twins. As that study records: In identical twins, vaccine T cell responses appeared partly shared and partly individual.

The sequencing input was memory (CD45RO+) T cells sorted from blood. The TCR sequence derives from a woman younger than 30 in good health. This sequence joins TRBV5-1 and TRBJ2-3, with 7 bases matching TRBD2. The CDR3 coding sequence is TGCGCCAGCCAGCGGGGCGGAAAGACAGATACGCAGTATTTT. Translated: CASQRGGKTDTQYF.